Listed here are 10 T cell receptor beta chains from one sample, sequenced in a study of T cell responses to AZD1222 COVID-19 vaccine. Libraries were prepared by immunoSEQ multiplex PCR; TCRdb keeps only in-frame clonotypes and omits some of them. The data hold about 70,000 clones, with around 83% observed a single time. Sequencing used peripheral blood, obtained on day 0 of AZD1222 vaccination. The origin of the receptors is an adult in good health.

This clone was found once. The V gene is TRBV5-4, the J gene TRBJ1-1, with unresolved D. The CDR3 extends over 15 amino acids. With 4 bases removed from V and 1 base from J, the gap between germline ends came to 14 bases. Per the germline V gene, CDR1 is SGHNT and CDR2 is YYREEE (reference sequence). The CDR3 spells CASSRFDGRNTEAFF. Written as DNA, the CDR3 is TGTGCCAGCAGCAGATTCGACGGGCGGAACACTGAAGCTTTCTTT.

The chain uses TRBV6-5 and TRBJ1-5; 7 bases agree with TRBD1. Germline-derived CDR1 and CDR2 are MNHEY and SVGAGI. The CDR3 has 14 amino acids. The junction had 11 bases not matched to a gene; V was cut back by 6 bases and J by 9 bases. The CDR3: CASRPAGGEWPQHF. CDR3 nucleotides: TGTGCCAGCAGACCCGCAGGGGGGGAGTGGCCCCAGCATTTT.

The V and J genes are TRBV5-1 and TRBJ2-1; D might be TRBD1 (6 bases). Germline CDR1 and CDR2: SGHRS and YFSETQ. The CDR3 runs to 17 residues. V shed 4 bases and J shed 8 bases, with 25 bases lying between them. CDR3 sequence (DNA): TGCGCCAGCAGCCCTACAGCACAGGGTATGTCAGTGCATGAGCAGTTCTTC. It translates to CASSPTAQGMSVHEQFF.

A single count supports this clone. The genes are TRBV3-1 (or the pseudogene TRBV3-2) and TRBJ2-5, with TRBD2 identical over 10 bases. V lost 4 bases and J lost 6; bases outside the gene matches: 5. CDR1 and CDR2 (germline): LGHDT, YNNKEL (reference sequence). The CDR3 runs to 14 residues. CDR3 amino acids: CASSPPGLAQTQYF. CDR3 coding DNA: TGTGCCAGCAGCCCACCGGGACTAGCGCAGACCCAGTACTTC.

Notes on this clone: Germline is not matched at one junction end, which may reflect a read error. The chain is built from TRBV28 and TRBJ2-1; 11 bases match TRBD2. The CDR3 is made up of 15 amino acids. The V gene's germline CDR1 is MDHEN and CDR2 SYDVKM. The CDR3 is CASSISASLAGARLF. The CDR3 nucleotides read TGTGCCAGCAGTATCTCCGCCTCACTAGCGGGGGCCCGGCTCTTC.

The chain combines TRBV30 with TRBJ2-1, with no clear D. The CDR3 length is 12 residues. The germline CDR1 and CDR2 sequences are GTSNPN and SVGIG (reference sequence). Trimming pared 0 bases from V and 13 bases from J, leaving 13 bases between. The CDR3 nucleotides are TGTGCCTGGAGTGTACGCAGCCGAAATCAGTTCTTC. Translating gives CAWSVRSRNQFF.

This rearrangement joins TRBV6-6 to TRBJ1-1; a possible D gene is TRBD1 (5 bases). V was trimmed by 6 bases and J by 1 base, leaving 18 bases between them. CDR1 is MNHNY, CDR2 SVGAGI, per germline (reference sequence). This CDR3 is built from 16 residues. The CDR3 reads CASRPHMDTENTEAFF. The DNA for the CDR3 is TGTGCCAGCAGGCCCCACATGGACACAGAGAACACTGAAGCTTTCTTT.

The chain employs TRBV6-5 and TRBJ1-3; D might be TRBD1 (5 bases). The CDR3 has 15 amino acids. Germline V gene lookup returns CDR1 MNHEY and CDR2 SVGAGI. V was cut by 5 bases and J by 4 bases, with 15 bases left in between. In DNA form, the CDR3 reads TGTGCCAGCAGTCCTCCAGGGAAAATCGGAAACACCATATATTTT. Translation gives CASSPPGKIGNTIYF.

The gene calls are TRBV28 and TRBJ2-2, with D perhaps TRBD2 (6 bases). This CDR3 has 15 amino acids. CDR1 is MDHEN and CDR2 is SYDVKM in the germline V gene. With 3 bases removed from V and 5 bases from J, the gap between germline ends came to 13 bases. CDR3 sequence: CASSLNRDFTGELFF. In nucleotides, the CDR3 is TGTGCCAGCAGTTTGAACCGGGACTTTACCGGGGAGCTGTTTTTT.

V usage is TRBV6-5 and J usage is TRBJ2-7, with D tentatively TRBD2 (6 bases). The V end lost 2 bases, the J end lost 2 bases, and 7 bases lay between the germline ends. Germline CDR1 is MNHEY and CDR2 is SVGAGI. This CDR3 comprises 13 residues. The chain's CDR3 is CASSYRETYEQYF. DNA of the CDR3: TGTGCCAGCAGTTACCGGGAGACCTACGAGCAGTACTTC.